Following are 21 T cell receptor beta chains from one sample sequenced in a study of blood T cell repertoires in COVID-19. Repertoires were generated with immunoSEQ multiplex PCR, while TCRdb's copy carries only in-frame clones and drops some. This sample yields around 200,000 clones, of which around 86% are seen a single time; roughly 4.9% belongs to the top ten. The sequencing sample was made of peripheral blood. These receptors all stem from a human donor in a cohort sampled during active COVID-19.

This clone has a handful of counts. This chain joins TRBV5-1 and TRBJ2-7; 12 bases map to TRBD1. V dropped 2 bases and J dropped 6; count of bases not matched to a gene: 6. The CDR3 is 15 residues long. In germline, CDR1 is SGHRS, CDR2 YFSETQ. The CDR3 loop reads CASSLGGQGALEQYF. DNA for the CDR3: TGCGCCAGCAGCTTAGGGGGACAGGGGGCCCTCGAGCAGTACTTC. The whole variable domain, filled in from reference TRBV5-1 and TRBJ2-7, reads KAGVTQTPRYLIKTRGQQVTLSCSPISGHRSVSWYQQTPGQGLQFLFEYFSETQRNKGNFPGRFSGRQFSNSRSEMNVSTLELGDSALYLCASSLGGQGALEQYFGPGTRLTVT.

The chain employs TRBV25-1 and TRBJ2-7; TRBD2 might be the D (6 bases). The length of the CDR3 is 15 residues. Between the trimmed V and J ends, which lost 6 bases and 2 bases, there was a span of 17 bases. Germline CDR1 and CDR2: MGHDK and SYGVNS. The CDR3 loop is CASSSPGLQTYEQYF. The DNA of the CDR3 is TGTGCCAGCAGCTCCCCGGGACTGCAGACCTACGAGCAGTACTTC.

Only one count was recorded for this clone. V usage is TRBV3-1 (or the pseudogene TRBV3-2) and J usage is TRBJ2-5, with 9 bases aligning to TRBD2. CDR3 length equals 15 residues. CDR1 is LGHDT, CDR2 YNNKEL, per germline (reference sequence). Trimming took 4 bases from V and 5 from J; bases not matched to a gene: 8. DNA for the CDR3: TGTGCCAGCAGCCCCTCCTCACTAGCGGGCGAGACCCAGTACTTC. Translating it yields CASSPSSLAGETQYF.

This chain uses TRBV9 with TRBJ1-2; weak D call: TRBD1 (6 bases). The V gene lost 0 bases and the J gene lost 7 bases, with 19 bases spanning the gap. The CDR3 is 16 residues long. Germline V lookup: CDR1 SGDLS, CDR2 YYNGEE. The DNA of the CDR3 is TGTGCCAGCAGCGTAGTAGGCGGGGGGCGAGTTTCTGGCTACACCTTC. Translating it yields CASSVVGGGRVSGYTF.

This rearrangement joins TRBV5-1 to TRBJ1-4; tentative D call: TRBD1 (5 bases). The germline V and J ends were trimmed by 4 bases and 5 bases, with 15 bases remaining between them. This CDR3 has 15 residues. Germline CDR1 reads SGHRS; CDR2 reads YFSETQ. CDR3 in amino acids: CASSSRGTANEKLFF. The CDR3 DNA is TGCGCCAGCAGCAGCCGGGGGACGGCGAATGAAAAACTGTTTTTT.

With respect to this clone: Other DNA sequences within the sample encode an identical CDR3. J is TRBJ2-1 and V is TRBV6-2 or TRBV6-3; D is uncertain. Trimming stripped 5 bases from V and 8 bases from J, with 10 bases between. The CDR3 consists of 12 residues. Germline V lookup: CDR1 MNHEY, CDR2 SVGEGT. The CDR3 reads CASSPPSHEQFF. The CDR3, as DNA: TGTGCCAGCAGTCCCCCCAGTCATGAGCAGTTCTTC.

The J gene is TRBJ2-7, the V gene TRBV13; TRBD1 matches at 8 bases. CDR3 length equals 14 residues. V was pared by 3 bases and J by 5 bases, with 6 bases of the junction left unmatched. The V gene's germline CDR1 is PRHDT and CDR2 FYEKMQ (reference sequence). DNA for the CDR3: TGTGCCAGCAGCTTGACAGGGGAGCTGAACGAGCAGTACTTC. Translation gives CASSLTGELNEQYF. The full variable domain, its missing parts supplied by reference TRBV13 and TRBJ2-7, is AAGVIQSPRHLIKEKRETATLKCYPIPRHDTVYWYQQGPGQDPQFLISFYEKMQSDKGSIPDRFSAQQFSDYHSELNMSSLELGDSALYFCASSLTGELNEQYFGPGTRLTVT.

V is TRBV28 and J is TRBJ2-5, with 10 bases lining up with TRBD1. CDR3 length equals 15 residues. After removal of 4 bases from V and 5 bases from J, the junction contained 7 bases not matched to a gene. Looked up from germline, CDR1 is MDHEN and CDR2 is SYDVKM. CDR3 protein: CASSSTGGVKETQYF. The CDR3 DNA sequence: TGTGCCAGCAGTTCGACAGGGGGCGTTAAGGAGACCCAGTACTTC.

This clone has a single count. The J gene is TRBJ1-2, the V gene TRBV2, with 7 positions matching TRBD1. The V gene's germline CDR1 is SNHLY and CDR2 FYNNEI. Trimming removed 5 bases from V and 4 bases from J; junction bases left unmatched: 10. This CDR3 is built from 15 residues. The CDR3 region is CASSRSDRVSYGYTF. CDR3 DNA sequence: TGTGCCAGCAGTAGGAGCGACAGGGTCAGCTATGGCTACACCTTC.

The V and J genes are TRBV5-1 and TRBJ2-7; D may be TRBD2 (5 bases). The length of the CDR3 is 18 residues. V lost 4 bases to trimming and J lost 1 base, with 24 bases between them. Germline CDR1 reads SGHRS; CDR2 reads YFSETQ. The CDR3 spells CASSPGVGRARGSYEQYF. The CDR3, as DNA: TGCGCCAGCAGCCCCGGAGTGGGCCGGGCCCGAGGGTCCTACGAGCAGTACTTC.

This sequence joins TRBV2 and TRBJ1-1; TRBD1 matches at 9 bases. This CDR3 is 14 amino acids long. Trimming cost V 5 bases and J 1 base; bases outside gene matches: 2. The germline V gene has CDR1 SNHLY and CDR2 FYNNEI. CDR3: CASSKTGGNTEAFF. In DNA, the CDR3 is TGTGCCAGCAGTAAGACAGGGGGGAACACTGAAGCTTTCTTT.

The rearrangement uses TRBV11-3 and TRBJ2-7; 11 bases align to TRBD1. In germline, CDR1 is SGHNT, CDR2 YENEEA. V trimming: 8 bases; J trimming: 5 bases; junction bases outside the gene matches: 20. The CDR3 is made up of 18 amino acids. This chain's CDR3 is CASSSGTGGWRDSHEQYF. Written as DNA, the CDR3 is TGTGCCAGCTCGTCCGGGACAGGGGGATGGCGGGATTCCCACGAGCAGTACTTC.

This rearrangement joins TRBV6-5 to TRBJ2-7; 9 positions agree with TRBD2. J lost 7 bases, V lost 6 bases, and 13 bases had no gene match. Germline lookup yields CDR1 MNHEY and CDR2 SVGAGI. This CDR3 has 15 amino acids. Written as DNA, the CDR3 is TGTGCCAGCAGGCAGACTAGCGGCCTCTTCGGGGAGCAGTACTTC. This translates into CASRQTSGLFGEQYF.

The chain joins TRBV7-6 to TRBJ2-5, with 8 bases fitting TRBD2. V lost 3 bases, J lost 5 bases, and 20 bases stayed unmatched. The CDR3 runs 19 residues. Germline lookup yields CDR1 SGHVS and CDR2 FNYEAQ. Here the CDR3 DNA reads TGTGCCAGCAGCTTTTCACACGGGGCCAGCGGGGGAGCTTCGGAGACCCAGTACTTC. Translated, it gives CASSFSHGASGGASETQYF.

The genes are TRBV29-1 and TRBJ2-7; D perhaps matches TRBD2 (5 bases). V was clipped by 4 bases and J by 6 bases, with 7 bases between them. The germline CDR1 and CDR2 sequences are SQVTM and ANQGSEA. This CDR3 comprises 10 residues. The CDR3 DNA sequence: TGCAGCGTTGGGGGAGCCGAGCAGTACTTC. It encodes CSVGGAEQYF.

The J gene is TRBJ1-2, the V gene TRBV7-9; weak D call: TRBD1 (5 bases). Trimming removed 1 base from V and 8 bases from J, with 17 bases in between. The CDR3 spans 15 residues. Germline values: CDR1 SEHNR, CDR2 FQNEAQ (reference sequence). The CDR3 coding sequence is TGTGCCAGCAGCTTAGATTCAGGGTCCATAATCGGCTACACCTTC. Amino acid sequence: CASSLDSGSIIGYTF.

This rearrangement joins TRBV10-3 to TRBJ2-1, with a possible D match to TRBD2 (6 bases). Germline CDR1 ENHRY, CDR2 SYGVKD. The CDR3 loop spans 15 amino acids. Trimming removed 4 bases at V and 8 bases at J, with 18 bases between. The CDR3 loop reads CAISGEKGTRDEQFF. In DNA, the CDR3 is TGTGCCATCAGTGGGGAGAAGGGGACTCGGGATGAGCAGTTCTTC.

The chain couples TRBV7-9 to TRBJ2-7, with D maybe TRBD2 (6 bases). The V gene's germline CDR1 is SEHNR and CDR2 FQNEAQ (reference sequence). V lost 5 bases and J lost 4, with 21 bases in between. This CDR3 is built from 16 residues. CDR3 nucleotides: TGTGCCAGCAGCCCCTGGGCAGGGAATGGAGGGTACGAGCAGTACTTC. Protein product: CASSPWAGNGGYEQYF.

This clone was seen a single time. V and J are TRBV28 and TRBJ1-1; TRBD1 agrees at 7 bases. Per germline, CDR1 MDHEN and CDR2 SYDVKM. Trimming took 4 bases from V and 6 from J; bases not matched to a gene: 14. The CDR3 covers 16 residues. The CDR3 nucleotides read TGTGCCAGCAGTTACCCCGTGGGACAGAGAAGGCCTGAAGCTTTCTTT. Protein product: CASSYPVGQRRPEAFF.

In this sample, this clone turned up once. The chain combines TRBV29-1 with TRBJ2-7, with 8 positions matching TRBD1. The germline V gene encodes CDR1 SQVTM and CDR2 ANQGSEA. CDR3 length: 14 residues. Losses at the gene ends were 4 bases for V and 2 bases for J; bases not matched to a gene: 7. In nucleotides, the CDR3 is TGCAGCGTTGCAGGGGGCCAGGGGACCTACGAGCAGTACTTC. Translating it yields CSVAGGQGTYEQYF.

V usage is TRBV7-8 and J usage is TRBJ2-7; D is unclear. CDR3 length: 14 residues. In germline, CDR1 is SGHVS, CDR2 FQNEAQ. V lost 3 bases to trimming and J lost 6 bases, with 15 bases between them. The CDR3 loop reads CASSFQYLGGEQYF. The CDR3, as DNA: TGTGCCAGCAGCTTCCAATATTTAGGCGGCGAGCAGTACTTC.